Listed here are 9 T cell receptor beta chains from one sample, sequenced in a study of shared clonotypes between healthy human individuals. Profiling relied on immunoSEQ multiplex PCR, and the TCRdb table lists in-frame clones only, not all of them. The data show millions of clones, approximately 92% seen once. The sequenced material came from naive CD4+ T cells sorted from blood. Subset noted: CD45RA+ positively selected. The origin of the receptors is a man younger than 35 in good health.

The chain uses TRBV11-3 and TRBJ2-2, with D tentatively TRBD2 (6 bases). Germline V lookup: CDR1 SGHNT, CDR2 YENEEA. The CDR3 length is 14 residues. V shed 4 bases and J shed 5 bases, with 11 bases lying between them. Written as DNA, the CDR3 is TGTGCCAGCAGCTCGCAGCGGGCAACCGGGGAGCTGTTTTTT. Translated, it gives CASSSQRATGELFF.

V usage is TRBV7-9 and J usage is TRBJ1-3; TRBD1 might be the D (5 bases). Germline V gives CDR1 SEHNR, CDR2 FQNEAQ (reference sequence). The CDR3 has 15 residues. The ends were cut back, 6 bases at V and 0 bases at J, with 12 bases in the middle. The chain's CDR3 is CASSYDSFSGNTIYF. The CDR3 region has the DNA TGTGCCAGCAGTTATGACAGCTTCTCTGGAAACACCATATATTTT.

This sequence joins TRBV7-3 and TRBJ2-1; D call uncertain. V gave up 5 bases and J gave up 0 bases, with 11 bases separating them. The germline V gene encodes CDR1 SGHTA and CDR2 FQGTGA. The CDR3 totals 15 residues. CDR3 region: CASSGNFSSYNEQFF. DNA of the CDR3: TGTGCCAGCAGCGGGAATTTTAGCTCCTACAATGAGCAGTTCTTC.

The rearrangement uses TRBV28 and TRBJ2-7, with a weak D call TRBD1 (6 bases). The germline gives CDR1 MDHEN, CDR2 SYDVKM. Trimming took off 2 bases at V and 1 base at J, with 9 bases between the two ends. This CDR3 comprises 14 residues. CDR3 sequence reads: CASSLTDRSYEQYF. The CDR3 region has the DNA TGTGCCAGCAGTTTAACGGACAGATCCTACGAGCAGTACTTC.

Only a few counts were recorded for this clone. The chain carries TRBV15 and TRBJ1-5; the D is unclear. The germline gives CDR1 LNHNV, CDR2 YYDKDF (reference sequence). The CDR3 has 12 residues. V was pared by 0 bases and J by 6 bases, with 3 bases between. In nucleotides, the CDR3 is TGTGCCACCAGCAGAGATGCTCAGCCCCAGCATTTT. Residues: CATSRDAQPQHF.

Note on this clone: The sample has other DNA sequences that encode this CDR3 too. V usage is TRBV7-3 and J usage is TRBJ2-5, with D tentatively TRBD2 (5 bases). This CDR3 comprises 13 residues. CDR1 is SGHTA and CDR2 is FQGTGA in the germline V gene. Trimming left V 2 bases short and J 5 bases short, with 9 bases between. Here the CDR3 reads CASSLGGLETQYF. For the CDR3, the DNA is TGTGCCAGCAGCTTAGGAGGTCTTGAGACCCAGTACTTC.

This clone was observed a few times. The chain has TRBV14 and TRBJ1-6; no reliable D call. CDR3 length: 15 amino acids. Trimming shortened V by 1 base and J by 10 bases, and 14 bases separated the two germline ends. Germline-derived CDR1 and CDR2 are SGHDN and FVKESK. CDR3 sequence: CASSQGPVGVSPLHF. DNA of the CDR3: TGTGCCAGCAGCCAAGGCCCGGTGGGCGTCTCACCCCTCCACTTT. Full variable domain (remainder filled in from reference TRBV14 and TRBJ1-6): EAGVTQFPSHSVIEKGQTVTLRCDPISGHDNLYWYRRVMGKEIKFLLHFVKESKQDESGMPNNRFLAERTGGTYSTLKVQPAELEDSGVYFCASSQGPVGVSPLHFGNGTRLTVT.

This rearrangement joins TRBV19 to TRBJ1-5, with TRBD1 identical over 7 bases. Trimming at V came to 8 bases and at J to 9 bases, leaving 13 bases not matched to a gene. CDR1 LNHDA and CDR2 SQIVND come from the germline V gene (reference sequence). This CDR3 region has 14 residues. The CDR3 nucleotides read TGTGCCAGTGGGGGACAGCCGCACGAGGGGCCCCAGCATTTT. Translated, it gives CASGGQPHEGPQHF.

This clone was picked up one time. The gene calls are TRBV5-1 and TRBJ2-1; 7 nucleotides match TRBD1. J lost 5 bases, V lost 4 bases, and 6 bases had no gene match. Germline V gene data show CDR1 as SGHRS and CDR2 as YFSETQ. CDR3 length: 14 residues. CDR3 amino acids: CASSARTGDNEQFF. DNA for the CDR3: TGCGCCAGCAGCGCGAGAACAGGGGACAATGAGCAGTTCTTC.